These 29 T cell receptor beta chains share one sample of origin, sequenced in a study of shared clonotypes between healthy human individuals. Sequenced by immunoSEQ multiplex PCR; TCRdb stores in-frame clones only, minus some. The repertoire holds more than 400,000 clones, with more than 95% as singletons. The sample consisted of naive CD4+ T cells sorted from blood. The subset denotes: CD45RA+ positively selected. Receptors were obtained from a woman aged 30 to 39 in good health.

This chain joins TRBV28 and TRBJ2-5; 7 positions agree with TRBD2. The J call may be mistaken, given a closer DNA end match to TRBJ2-7. CDR1 and CDR2 from the germline V gene are MDHEN and SYDVKM. The CDR3 is 16 residues long. The CDR3 nucleotides are TGTGCCAGCAGTTCCCCGAGCGGGAATAGGGCCTACGAGCAGTACTTC. Protein: CASSSPSGNRAYEQYF.

This chain links TRBV5-1 with TRBJ1-4; no firm D call. This CDR3 is built from 15 residues. Germline V gene data show CDR1 as SGHRS and CDR2 as YFSETQ. Between the trimmed V and J ends, which lost 0 bases and 0 bases, there was a span of 6 bases. The CDR3 DNA reads TGCGCCAGCAGCTTGGGCGGCGCAACTAATGAAAAACTGTTTTTT. Translation gives CASSLGGATNEKLFF.

This chain uses TRBV6-5 with TRBJ1-1; tentatively, D is TRBD1 (5 bases). V was clipped by 6 bases and J by 3 bases, with 14 bases between them. This CDR3 spans 14 amino acids. The germline V gene encodes CDR1 MNHEY and CDR2 SVGAGI. The CDR3 bases are TGTGCCAGCAGCTTACAGGAGTCGGACACTGAAGCTTTCTTT. Encoded protein: CASSLQESDTEAFF.

V and J are TRBV29-1 and TRBJ1-4; tentative D call: TRBD1 (5 bases). Trimming stripped 7 bases from V and 4 bases from J, with 16 bases between. From germline, CDR1 is SQVTM and CDR2 ANQGSEA. The CDR3 loop spans 14 amino acids. CDR3: CSDLIGAVNEKLFF. The CDR3 bases are TGCAGCGATCTCATCGGGGCAGTTAATGAAAAACTGTTTTTT.

The chain is built from TRBV7-9 and TRBJ2-2, with D tentatively TRBD1 or TRBD2 (5 bases each). The CDR3 has 13 amino acids. CDR1 and CDR2 from the germline V gene are SEHNR and FQNEAQ (reference sequence). V was cut by 6 bases and J by 6 bases, with 11 bases left in between. CDR3 residues: CASRYGTAGELFF. The DNA for the CDR3 is TGTGCCAGCAGGTACGGGACGGCCGGGGAGCTGTTTTTT. The full variable domain, with the rest looked up from reference TRBV7-9 and TRBJ2-2, is DTGVSQNPRHKITKRGQNVTFRCDPISEHNRLYWYRQTLGQGPEFLTYFQNEAQLEKSRLLSDRFSAERPKGSFSTLEIQRTEQGDSAMYLCASRYGTAGELFFGEGSRLTVL.

On this clone: The same CDR3 is also encoded by other DNA sequences in this sample. The chain has TRBV28 and TRBJ2-1, with D maybe TRBD1 (5 bases). The CDR3 covers 13 residues. V was trimmed by 4 bases and J by 1 base, leaving 5 bases between them. CDR1 is MDHEN, CDR2 SYDVKM, per germline. In DNA form, the CDR3 reads TGTGCCAGCAGTTCAGGGTCCTACAATGAGCAGTTCTTC. It is translated as CASSSGSYNEQFF.

The CDR3 here is CASSDSIYIAGVRASYEQYF. DNA for the CDR3: TGTGCCAGCAGTGACTCGATTTATATAGCGGGAGTACGAGCATCCTACGAGCAGTACTTC. The V call is TRBV6-4, the J call TRBJ2-7; 9 nucleotides line up with TRBD2. The CDR3 consists of 20 residues. The V gene's germline CDR1 is MRHNA and CDR2 SNTAGT. Trimming removed 0 bases from V and 1 base from J; junction bases left unmatched: 16.

The chain employs TRBV7-9 and TRBJ2-1; D not certain. Germline V gene lookup returns CDR1 SEHNR and CDR2 FQNEAQ (reference sequence). V was trimmed by 3 bases and J by 0 bases, leaving 9 bases between them. This CDR3 region has 15 residues. CDR3 bases: TGTGCCAGCAGCTTCGGCCAAAGCTCCTACAATGAGCAGTTCTTC. This encodes CASSFGQSSYNEQFF.

The chain is built from TRBV5-4 and TRBJ2-5; 8 nucleotides agree with TRBD1. The CDR3 totals 13 residues. The V gene end was trimmed by 8 bases and the J gene end by 0 bases; junction bases not matched to a gene: 3. The germline CDR1 and CDR2 sequences are SGHNT and YYREEE (reference sequence). The CDR3 sequence is CASWTGNQETQYF. The CDR3 bases are TGTGCCAGTTGGACAGGGAACCAAGAGACCCAGTACTTC.

The gene calls are TRBV19 and TRBJ1-5; 7 positions agree with TRBD1. In germline, CDR1 is LNHDA, CDR2 SQIVND (reference sequence). Germline trimming cut 5 bases from V and 8 bases from J; bases unmatched to any gene: 9. The CDR3 spans 14 residues. CDR3 residues: CASSHKTGSEPQHF. The CDR3 DNA reads as TGTGCCAGTAGTCATAAGACAGGGTCAGAGCCCCAGCATTTT.

The V call is TRBV5-1, the J call TRBJ2-7; TRBD2 matches at 8 bases. The ends lost 4 bases at V and 5 bases at J; junction bases unmatched: 5. Germline loops: CDR1 SGHRS, CDR2 YFSETQ. There are 13 residues in the CDR3. This CDR3 is CASSQREFDEQYF. CDR3 DNA: TGCGCCAGCAGCCAGCGGGAGTTCGACGAGCAGTACTTC.

Comment on this clone: The limits of the CDR3 on the DNA are not certain, so only TCRdb's listed CDR3 is given. V gene TRBV7-9 combines with J gene TRBJ1-5. The CDR3 comprises 13 residues, both ends counted. Germline CDR1 and CDR2: SEHNR and FQNEAQ (reference sequence). The CDR3 reads CASSRFGDGSIHF.

V usage is TRBV27 and J usage is TRBJ2-1, with D possibly TRBD2 on 5 matching bases. CDR1 is MNHEY and CDR2 is SMNVEV in the germline V gene (reference sequence). The ends were cut back, 8 bases at V and 3 bases at J, with 20 bases in the middle. This CDR3 has 16 residues. The CDR3 DNA sequence: TGTGCCAGCTCCAAATACCGGGGTGGAATCTACAATGAGCAGTTCTTC. Amino acid sequence: CASSKYRGGIYNEQFF.

The chain is built from TRBV4-2 and TRBJ1-4; maybe TRBD1 (5 bases). The CDR3 has 14 amino acids. From germline, CDR1 is LGHNA and CDR2 YNFKEQ. The V end lost 5 bases, the J end lost 7 bases, and 14 bases lay between the germline ends. The CDR3 DNA sequence: TGTGCCAGCAGCGCGGGACTGGAACGTGAAAAACTGTTTTTT. It specifies CASSAGLEREKLFF.

The V call is TRBV2, the J call TRBJ2-3, with no clear D. Germline-derived CDR1 and CDR2 are SNHLY and FYNNEI. CDR3 length equals 13 residues. Trimming pared 7 bases from V and 7 bases from J, leaving 15 bases between. CDR3 sequence reads: CASKKALENTQYF. The CDR3 nucleotides read TGTGCCAGCAAAAAGGCCTTGGAGAATACGCAGTATTTT.

This chain joins TRBV5-6 and TRBJ2-3; the match to TRBD2 covers 10 bases. Germline CDR1 reads SGHDT; CDR2 reads YYEEEE. CDR3 length equals 16 residues. The V segment lost 4 bases and the J segment 1 base; nucleotides outside the gene matches: 6. Here the CDR3 reads CASSRRLAGGTDTQYF. As DNA, the CDR3 is TGTGCCAGCAGCCGAAGACTAGCGGGTGGCACAGATACGCAGTATTTT.

This chain links TRBV27 with TRBJ2-7; either TRBD1 or TRBD2 may fit D (6 bases each). The CDR3 runs to 15 residues. V lost 2 bases and J lost 5, with 16 bases in between. In germline, CDR1 is MNHEY, CDR2 SMNVEV (reference sequence). In DNA form, the CDR3 reads TGTGCCAGCAGTTTAGGGCAGGGGAGGAGGAACGAGCAGTACTTC. This translates into CASSLGQGRRNEQYF.

The chain couples TRBV2 to TRBJ1-2; possible D gene TRBD1, 6 bases. Trimming took 0 bases from V and 5 from J, leaving 13 bases between them. This CDR3 is 15 amino acids long. Germline V gene data show CDR1 as SNHLY and CDR2 as FYNNEI. CDR3 nucleotides: TGTGCCAGCAGTGAAGCGCAGGGGTCGTGGTATGGCTACACCTTC. This gives the protein CASSEAQGSWYGYTF.

V is TRBV15 and J is TRBJ2-5; D call uncertain. This CDR3 has 14 residues. Germline CDR1 is LNHNV and CDR2 is YYDKDF (reference sequence). V was cut by 0 bases and J by 5 bases, with 10 bases left in between. The CDR3 loop is CATSRDVGFETQYF. DNA for the CDR3: TGTGCCACCAGCAGAGACGTGGGATTTGAGACCCAGTACTTC.

The rearrangement links TRBV19 to TRBJ2-1, with D hard to call. The length of the CDR3 is 12 residues. Per germline, CDR1 LNHDA and CDR2 SQIVND (reference sequence). The V end was cut by 3 bases, the J end by 7 bases, with 7 bases between. CDR3 region: CASSMRVNEQFF. The DNA for the CDR3 is TGTGCCAGTAGTATGAGAGTGAATGAGCAGTTCTTC.

The rearrangement uses TRBV11-1 and TRBJ2-7; 8 positions agree with TRBD2. V dropped 0 bases and J dropped 2; count of bases not matched to a gene: 3. CDR1 is SGHAT and CDR2 is FQDESV in the germline V gene (reference sequence). This CDR3 region has 15 residues. The CDR3 sequence is CASSLASGITYEQYF. DNA for the CDR3: TGTGCCAGCAGCTTAGCTAGCGGGATTACCTACGAGCAGTACTTC.

In its sample, this clone was seen a few times. The J gene is TRBJ2-7, the V gene TRBV28; D is unclear. Germline CDR1 and CDR2: MDHEN and SYDVKM. The CDR3 spans 13 residues. The ends were cut back, 5 bases at V and 3 bases at J, with 11 bases in the middle. CDR3 DNA: TGTGCCAGCAGTGTACAGTCTCTCTACGAGCAGTACTTC. It specifies CASSVQSLYEQYF.

On this clone: Other DNA sequences from this sample encode an identical CDR3 as well. The V call is TRBV6-5, the J call TRBJ1-5; 9 positions match TRBD1. Germline CDR1 and CDR2: MNHEY and SVGAGI. V lost 6 bases, J lost 7 bases, and 4 bases stayed unmatched. This CDR3 is 13 amino acids long. The DNA for the CDR3 is TGTGCCAGCAGCCGGGACAGGGTGCAGCCCCAGCATTTT. Amino acid sequence: CASSRDRVQPQHF.

The chain links TRBV14 to TRBJ1-4; D may be TRBD1 (6 bases). This CDR3 spans 15 amino acids. The germline CDR1 and CDR2 sequences are SGHDN and FVKESK. V lost 6 bases, J lost 5 bases, and 16 bases lay in between. Here the CDR3 reads CASRMTGAANEKLFF. In DNA, the CDR3 is TGTGCCAGCAGAATGACGGGGGCCGCGAATGAAAAACTGTTTTTT. The variable domain in full, completed from reference TRBV14 and TRBJ1-4, reads EAGVTQFPSHSVIEKGQTVTLRCDPISGHDNLYWYRRVMGKEIKFLLHFVKESKQDESGMPNNRFLAERTGGTYSTLKVQPAELEDSGVYFCASRMTGAANEKLFFGSGTQLSVL.

This clone has just one count. V is TRBV25-1 and J is TRBJ1-2, with TRBD1 as a possible D gene (6 bases). The CDR3 is 15 amino acids. Germline V CDR1 and CDR2: MGHDK, SYGVNS. V lost 0 bases and J 4 bases, leaving 12 bases between the germline ends. CDR3: CASSEYFETGYGYTF. The CDR3 DNA is TGTGCCAGCAGTGAATATTTCGAGACAGGCTATGGCTACACCTTC.

The chain carries TRBV18 and TRBJ2-7; no firm D call. From germline, CDR1 is KGHSH and CDR2 LQKENI. The CDR3 spans 14 residues. Trimming removed 3 bases from V and 6 bases from J, with 15 bases in between. The CDR3 is CASSPSHPAREQYF. Written as DNA, the CDR3 is TGTGCCAGCTCACCCTCCCACCCAGCACGCGAGCAGTACTTC.

This chain connects TRBV30 to TRBJ1-1; the D gene is possibly TRBD1 (6 bases). The V gene lost 0 bases and the J gene lost 8 bases, with 10 bases spanning the gap. Germline V gives CDR1 GTSNPN, CDR2 SVGIG (reference sequence). The CDR3 length is 12 residues. The CDR3 loop is CAWSVRGREAFF. The DNA of the CDR3 is TGTGCCTGGAGTGTTCGGGGGCGCGAAGCTTTCTTT.

The chain couples TRBV5-1 to TRBJ2-7, with TRBD2 matching over 12 bases. This CDR3 has 13 amino acids. The germline V gene encodes CDR1 SGHRS and CDR2 YFSETQ. The V and J ends lost 5 bases and 3 bases, in that order; junction bases with no gene match: 0. As DNA, the CDR3 is TGCGCCAGCAGACTAGCGGGAGGCTACGAGCAGTACTTC. As protein: CASRLAGGYEQYF.

The genes are TRBV7-9 and TRBJ2-2; 9 bases match TRBD1. The CDR3 sequence is 15 residues long. V gave up 5 bases and J gave up 3 bases; unmatched junction bases: 4. Germline V lookup: CDR1 SEHNR, CDR2 FQNEAQ (reference sequence). The CDR3 nucleotides are TGTGCCAGCAGCAACAGGGGGCTGGACACCGGGGAGCTGTTTTTT. It specifies CASSNRGLDTGELFF.